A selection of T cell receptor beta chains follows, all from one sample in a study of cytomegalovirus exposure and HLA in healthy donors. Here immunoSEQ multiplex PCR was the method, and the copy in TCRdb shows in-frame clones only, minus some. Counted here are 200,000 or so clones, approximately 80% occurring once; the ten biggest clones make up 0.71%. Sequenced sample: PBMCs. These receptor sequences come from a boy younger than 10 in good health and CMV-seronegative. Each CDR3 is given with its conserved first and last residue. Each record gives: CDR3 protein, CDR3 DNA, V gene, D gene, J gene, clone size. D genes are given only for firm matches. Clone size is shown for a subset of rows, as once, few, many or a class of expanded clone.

CDR3 protein: CASSEAVGQMGEAFF
CDR3 DNA: TGTGCCAGCAGTGAAGCGGTCGGACAGATGGGTGAAGCTTTCTTT
V gene: TRBV2
D gene: .
J gene: TRBJ1-1
clone size: .

CDR3 protein: CASSLAYQETQYF
CDR3 DNA: TGTGCCAGCAGCTTAGCCTACCAAGAGACCCAGTACTTC
V gene: TRBV13
D gene: .
J gene: TRBJ2-5
clone size: .

CDR3 protein: CASSRRTVNTGELFF
CDR3 DNA: TGTGCCAGCAGCCGTCGGACAGTGAACACCGGGGAGCTGTTTTTT
V gene: TRBV7-9
D gene: .
J gene: TRBJ2-2
clone size: .

CDR3 protein: CASSEVDRANTEAFF
CDR3 DNA: TGTGCCAGCAGTGAGGTCGACAGGGCGAACACTGAAGCTTTCTTT
V gene: TRBV2
D gene: TRBD1
J gene: TRBJ1-1
clone size: .

CDR3 protein: CASSLNLGTRGAGELFF
CDR3 DNA: TGTGCCAGCAGCCTCAACCTTGGGACTAGAGGCGCCGGGGAGCTGTTTTTT
V gene: TRBV5-8
D gene: TRBD2
J gene: TRBJ2-2
clone size: .

CDR3 protein: CASSQGATQETQYF
CDR3 DNA: TGTGCCAGCAGCCAGGGGGCCACGCAAGAGACCCAGTACTTC
V gene: TRBV5-4
D gene: TRBD1
J gene: TRBJ2-5
clone size: .

CDR3 protein: CASSLERTGTDTQYF
CDR3 DNA: TGTGCCAGCAGCTTGGAGCGAACGGGCACAGATACGCAGTATTTT
V gene: TRBV5-6
D gene: .
J gene: TRBJ2-3
clone size: .

CDR3 protein: CASRIPGQGEEQYF
CDR3 DNA: TGTGCCAGCAGAATCCCGGGACAGGGGGAGGAGCAGTACTTC
V gene: TRBV6-5
D gene: TRBD1
J gene: TRBJ2-7
clone size: .

CDR3 protein: CASSDRLAGNTGELFF
CDR3 DNA: TGTGCCAGCAGTGACCGGCTAGCGGGAAACACCGGGGAGCTGTTTTTT
V gene: TRBV6-4
D gene: TRBD2
J gene: TRBJ2-2
clone size: once

CDR3 protein: CASSTSGRVDGYTF
CDR3 DNA: TGTGCCAGCAGTACCTCGGGCAGGGTGGATGGCTACACCTTC
V gene: TRBV7-9
D gene: .
J gene: TRBJ1-2
clone size: .

CDR3 protein: CARWGQGKTEAFF
CDR3 DNA: TGTGCCAGATGGGGGCAGGGTAAAACTGAAGCTTTCTTT
V gene: TRBV2
D gene: .
J gene: TRBJ1-1
clone size: few

CDR3 protein: CASSVGDRYEQYF
CDR3 DNA: TGTGCCAGCAGCGTAGGGGACAGGTACGAGCAGTACTTC
V gene: TRBV9
D gene: TRBD1
J gene: TRBJ2-7
clone size: .

CDR3 protein: CASSRGQVAVVQETQYF
CDR3 DNA: TGTGCCAGCAGCCGAGGACAGGTTGCGGTGGTTCAAGAGACCCAGTACTTC
V gene: TRBV7-9
D gene: TRBD1
J gene: TRBJ2-5
clone size: .

CDR3 protein: CAWTVGTGEETQYF
CDR3 DNA: TGTGCCTGGACCGTAGGGACAGGGGAAGAGACCCAGTACTTC
V gene: TRBV30
D gene: TRBD1
J gene: TRBJ2-5
clone size: .

CDR3 protein: CASSPTTGSTEAFF
CDR3 DNA: TGCGCCAGCAGCCCCACCACAGGGAGCACTGAAGCTTTCTTT
V gene: TRBV5-1
D gene: .
J gene: TRBJ1-1
clone size: few

CDR3 protein: CASSSGLAQNTGELFF
CDR3 DNA: TGTGCCAGCAGCTCGGGACTAGCTCAGAACACCGGGGAGCTGTTTTTT
V gene: TRBV5-4
D gene: TRBD2
J gene: TRBJ2-2
clone size: .

CDR3 protein: CAITPGQPDSSGNTIYF
CDR3 DNA: TGTGCCATCACCCCGGGACAGCCTGATAGCTCTGGAAACACCATATATTTT
V gene: TRBV10-3
D gene: TRBD1
J gene: TRBJ1-3
clone size: .

CDR3 protein: CASRPGSGGETQYF
CDR3 DNA: TGTGCCAGCAGACCCGGTTCCGGCGGAGAGACCCAGTACTTC
V gene: TRBV5-6
D gene: .
J gene: TRBJ2-5
clone size: .

CDR3 protein: CASSGLTSGGAQYF
CDR3 DNA: TGTGCCAGCAGCGGCTTGACTAGCGGGGGGGCCCAGTACTTC
V gene: TRBV9
D gene: TRBD2
J gene: TRBJ2-5
clone size: .

CDR3 protein: CASSPQGGSTDTQYF
CDR3 DNA: TGCGCCAGCAGCCCACAGGGAGGGAGCACAGATACGCAGTATTTT
V gene: TRBV5-1
D gene: .
J gene: TRBJ2-3
clone size: once

CDR3 protein: CASSSSLTANSPLHF
CDR3 DNA: TGTGCCAGCAGTTCCTCTTTGACTGCTAATTCACCCCTCCACTTT
V gene: TRBV27
D gene: .
J gene: TRBJ1-6
clone size: .

CDR3 protein: CASSEGQGSSDTQYF
CDR3 DNA: TGTGCCAGCAGTGAGGGGCAGGGGAGCTCAGATACGCAGTATTTT
V gene: TRBV25-1
D gene: .
J gene: TRBJ2-3
clone size: .

CDR3 protein: CASSLVGGSDTQYF
CDR3 DNA: TGTGCCAGCAGCTTAGTAGGGGGATCAGATACGCAGTATTTT
V gene: TRBV7-3
D gene: .
J gene: TRBJ2-3
clone size: once

CDR3 protein: CSARGMTEAFF
CDR3 DNA: TGCAGTGCTAGAGGTATGACTGAAGCTTTCTTT
V gene: TRBV20-1
D gene: .
J gene: TRBJ1-1
clone size: .

CDR3 protein: CASSSRLAGGPGDEQFF
CDR3 DNA: TGCGCCAGCAGCTCCAGACTAGCGGGAGGGCCCGGGGATGAGCAGTTCTTC
V gene: TRBV5-1
D gene: TRBD2
J gene: TRBJ2-1
clone size: .

CDR3 protein: CASRQGAEAFF
CDR3 DNA: TGTGCCAGCAGGCAGGGGGCTGAAGCTTTCTTT
V gene: TRBV28
D gene: TRBD1
J gene: TRBJ1-1
clone size: .

CDR3 protein: CASIQPIAGERNYGYTF
CDR3 DNA: TGTGCCAGCATCCAACCCATAGCAGGGGAACGAAACTATGGCTACACCTTC
V gene: TRBV13
D gene: .
J gene: TRBJ1-2
clone size: .

CDR3 protein: CASSTGGFSYNEQFF
CDR3 DNA: TGTGCCAGTAGTACCGGAGGATTTTCCTACAATGAGCAGTTCTTC
V gene: TRBV19
D gene: .
J gene: TRBJ2-1
clone size: .

CDR3 protein: CASSGRYNEQFF
CDR3 DNA: TGTGCCAGCAGTGGCCGTTACAATGAGCAGTTCTTC
V gene: TRBV27
D gene: .
J gene: TRBJ2-1
clone size: .

CDR3 protein: CASSSGLVSGEQYF
CDR3 DNA: TGTGCCAGCAGTTCGGGACTTGTATCGGGGGAGCAGTACTTC
V gene: TRBV6-5
D gene: .
J gene: TRBJ2-7
clone size: few

CDR3 protein: CASSSRLARDTQYF
CDR3 DNA: TGTGCCAGCAGTTCACGACTAGCTAGAGATACGCAGTATTTT
V gene: TRBV6-6
D gene: TRBD2
J gene: TRBJ2-3
clone size: once

CDR3 protein: CASSLGQGVEAFF
CDR3 DNA: TGTGCCAGCAGCTTGGGACAGGGCGTTGAAGCTTTCTTT
V gene: TRBV7-9
D gene: TRBD1
J gene: TRBJ1-1
clone size: .

CDR3 protein: CASRADRGDYGYTF
CDR3 DNA: TGTGCCAGCAGGGCGGACAGGGGGGACTATGGCTACACCTTC
V gene: TRBV6-5
D gene: TRBD1
J gene: TRBJ1-2
clone size: .

CDR3 protein: CASHGNTEAFF
CDR3 DNA: TGTGCCAGCCACGGGAACACTGAAGCTTTCTTT
V gene: TRBV6-1
D gene: .
J gene: TRBJ1-1
clone size: .

CDR3 protein: CAWRLSTGKSGNTIYF
CDR3 DNA: TGTGCCTGGAGGCTTAGCACAGGGAAATCAGGAAACACCATATATTTT
V gene: TRBV30
D gene: .
J gene: TRBJ1-3
clone size: .

CDR3 protein: CASSRREIAYEQYF
CDR3 DNA: TGTGCCAGTAGTCGCAGGGAAATCGCCTACGAGCAGTACTTC
V gene: TRBV19
D gene: .
J gene: TRBJ2-7
clone size: .

CDR3 protein: CAWSRSDYGYTF
CDR3 DNA: TGTGCCTGGAGTCGGTCTGACTATGGCTACACCTTC
V gene: TRBV30
D gene: .
J gene: TRBJ1-2
clone size: .

CDR3 protein: CASSTPGQGNEQFF
CDR3 DNA: TGTGCCAGCAGCACACCGGGACAGGGCAATGAGCAGTTCTTC
V gene: TRBV11-2
D gene: TRBD1
J gene: TRBJ2-1
clone size: .

CDR3 protein: CAIRGLAPRDTQYF
CDR3 DNA: TGTGCCATCAGGGGACTAGCGCCCCGAGATACGCAGTATTTT
V gene: TRBV10-3
D gene: TRBD2
J gene: TRBJ2-3
clone size: .

CDR3 protein: CASSTQRGVETQYF
CDR3 DNA: TGTGCCAGCAGCACCCAGCGGGGGGTAGAGACCCAGTACTTC
V gene: TRBV11-2
D gene: TRBD2
J gene: TRBJ2-5
clone size: .